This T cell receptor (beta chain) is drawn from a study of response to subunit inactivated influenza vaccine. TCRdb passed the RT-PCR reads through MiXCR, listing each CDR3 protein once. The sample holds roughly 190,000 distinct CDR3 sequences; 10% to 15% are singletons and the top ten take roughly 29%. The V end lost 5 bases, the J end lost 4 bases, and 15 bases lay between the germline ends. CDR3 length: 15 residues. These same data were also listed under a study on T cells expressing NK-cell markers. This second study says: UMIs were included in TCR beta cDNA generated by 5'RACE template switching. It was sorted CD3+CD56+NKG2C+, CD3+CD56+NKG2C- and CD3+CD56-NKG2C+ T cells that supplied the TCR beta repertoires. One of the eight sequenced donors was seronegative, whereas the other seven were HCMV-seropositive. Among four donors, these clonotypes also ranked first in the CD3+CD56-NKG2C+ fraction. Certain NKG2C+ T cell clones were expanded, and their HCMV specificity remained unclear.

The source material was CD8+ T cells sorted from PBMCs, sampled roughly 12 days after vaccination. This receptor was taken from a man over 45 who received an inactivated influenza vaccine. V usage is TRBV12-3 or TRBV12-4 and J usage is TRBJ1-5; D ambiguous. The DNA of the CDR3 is TGTGCCAGCAGTCCTGACGGATACGGGAATCAGCCCCAGCATTTT. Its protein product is CASSPDGYGNQPQHF.